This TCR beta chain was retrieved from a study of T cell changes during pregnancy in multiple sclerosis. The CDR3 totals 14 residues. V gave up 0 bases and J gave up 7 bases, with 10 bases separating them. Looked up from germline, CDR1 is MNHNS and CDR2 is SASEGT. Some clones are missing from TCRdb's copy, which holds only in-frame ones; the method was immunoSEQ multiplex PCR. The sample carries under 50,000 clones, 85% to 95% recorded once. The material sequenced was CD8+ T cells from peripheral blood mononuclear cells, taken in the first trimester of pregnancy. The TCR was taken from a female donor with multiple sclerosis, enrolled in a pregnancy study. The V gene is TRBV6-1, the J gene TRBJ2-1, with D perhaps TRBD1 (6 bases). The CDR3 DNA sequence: TGTGCCAGCAGTGAAGCCAGGGGCGGGAATGAGCAGTTCTTC. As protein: CASSEARGGNEQFF.